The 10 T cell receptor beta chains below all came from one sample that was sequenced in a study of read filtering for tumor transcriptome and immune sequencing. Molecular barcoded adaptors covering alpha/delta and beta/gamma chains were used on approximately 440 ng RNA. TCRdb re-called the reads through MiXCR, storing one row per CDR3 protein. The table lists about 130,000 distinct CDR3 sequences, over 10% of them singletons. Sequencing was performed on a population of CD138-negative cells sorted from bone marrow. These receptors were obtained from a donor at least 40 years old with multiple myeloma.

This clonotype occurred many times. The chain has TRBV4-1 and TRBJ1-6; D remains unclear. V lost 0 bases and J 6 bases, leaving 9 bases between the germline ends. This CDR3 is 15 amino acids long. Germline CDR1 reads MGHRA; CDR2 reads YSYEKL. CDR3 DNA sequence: TGCGCCAGCAGCCAAGATTTGGATCCTAATTCACCCCTCCACTTT. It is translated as CASSQDLDPNSPLHF.

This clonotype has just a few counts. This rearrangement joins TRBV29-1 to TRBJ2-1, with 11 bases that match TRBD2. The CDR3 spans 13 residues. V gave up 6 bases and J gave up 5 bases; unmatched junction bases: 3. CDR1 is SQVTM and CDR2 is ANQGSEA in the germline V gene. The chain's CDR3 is CSVGTSGDNEQFF. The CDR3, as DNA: TGCAGCGTGGGGACTAGCGGCGACAATGAGCAGTTCTTC.

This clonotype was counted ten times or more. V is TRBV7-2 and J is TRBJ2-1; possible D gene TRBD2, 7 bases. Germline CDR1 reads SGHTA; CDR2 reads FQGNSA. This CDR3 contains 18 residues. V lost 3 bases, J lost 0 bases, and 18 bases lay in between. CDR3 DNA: TGTGCCAGCAGCTTCCCCCTGGCGGGGGCTAGCTCCTACAATGAGCAGTTCTTC. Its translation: CASSFPLAGASSYNEQFF.

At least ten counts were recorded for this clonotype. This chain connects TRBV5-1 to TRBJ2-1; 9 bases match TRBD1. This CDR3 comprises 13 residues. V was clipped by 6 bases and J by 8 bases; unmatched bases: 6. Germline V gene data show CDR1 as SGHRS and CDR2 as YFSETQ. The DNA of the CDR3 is TGCGCCAGCAAACCGGGACAGGGCGATGAGCAGTTCTTC. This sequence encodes CASKPGQGDEQFF.

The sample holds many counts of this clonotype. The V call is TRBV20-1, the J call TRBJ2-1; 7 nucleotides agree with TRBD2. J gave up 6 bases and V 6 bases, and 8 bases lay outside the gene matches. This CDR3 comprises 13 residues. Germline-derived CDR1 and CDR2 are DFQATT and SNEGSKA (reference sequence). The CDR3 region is CSATTSFSNEQFF. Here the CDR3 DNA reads TGCAGTGCCACGACTAGCTTCTCCAATGAGCAGTTCTTC.

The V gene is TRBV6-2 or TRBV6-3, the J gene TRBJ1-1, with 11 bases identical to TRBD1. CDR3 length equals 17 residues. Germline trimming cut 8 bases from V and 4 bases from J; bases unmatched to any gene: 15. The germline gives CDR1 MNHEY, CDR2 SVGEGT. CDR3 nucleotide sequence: TGTGCCAGCCAAATCCCGGACAGGGGGCTTTCACGCACTGAAGCTTTCTTT. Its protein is CASQIPDRGLSRTEAFF.

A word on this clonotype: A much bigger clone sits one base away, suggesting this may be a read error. This CDR3 reads CASSLADRSGELFF. The DNA of the CDR3 is TGCGCCAGCAGCTTGGCGGATAGATCCGGGGAGCTGTTTTTT. The V gene is TRBV5-1, the J gene TRBJ2-2, with D hard to call. Germline values: CDR1 SGHRS, CDR2 YFSETQ. The CDR3 loop spans 14 amino acids. Trimming left V 0 bases short and J 6 bases short, with 9 bases between.

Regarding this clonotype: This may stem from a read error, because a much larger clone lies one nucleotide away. The CDR3 loop reads CGGARGSGNIIYF. The CDR3 DNA follows: TGTGGGGGCGCCAGAGGCTCTGGAAACATCATATATTTT. J is TRBJ1-3 and V is TRBV30; weak D call: TRBD1 (5 bases). The CDR3 sequence is 13 residues long. CDR1 is GTSNPN and CDR2 is SVGIG in the germline V gene (reference sequence).

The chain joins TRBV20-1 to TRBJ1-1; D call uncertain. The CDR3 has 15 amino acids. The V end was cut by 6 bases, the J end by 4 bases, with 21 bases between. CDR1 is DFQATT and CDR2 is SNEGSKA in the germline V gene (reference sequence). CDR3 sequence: CSAPDGRQIGTEAFF. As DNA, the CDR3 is TGCAGTGCCCCCGACGGTCGCCAGATCGGCACTGAAGCTTTCTTT.

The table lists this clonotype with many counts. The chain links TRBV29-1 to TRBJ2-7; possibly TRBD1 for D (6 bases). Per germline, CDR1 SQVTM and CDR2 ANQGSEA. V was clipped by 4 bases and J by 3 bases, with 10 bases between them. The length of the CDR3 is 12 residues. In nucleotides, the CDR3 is TGCAGCGTTGTGGACAGAGTCTACGAGCAGTACTTC. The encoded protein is CSVVDRVYEQYF.